A selection of T cell receptor beta chains follows, all from one sample in a study of T cell responses to AZD1222 COVID-19 vaccine. Using immunoSEQ multiplex PCR, the repertoire was profiled, and TCRdb retains in-frame clones only, with some absent. The sample lists 110,000 or so clones; approximately 86% were seen once. Here the sequenced sample was peripheral blood, taken on day 0 of AZD1222 vaccination. These receptors came from an adult in good health. Both conserved end residues are part of each CDR3. Fields, in order: V gene, clone size, CDR3 protein. The size of a clone is reported for some rows only, either as once, few or many, or as a class for expanded clones.

TRBV7-2	-	CASSLIAGTEHPQHF
TRBV28	-	CASSFEQGFYEQYF
TRBV10-3	-	CAISELVNTEAFF
TRBV5-5	-	CASSSTGATNEKLFF
TRBV19	-	CASTSQNEQFF
TRBV6-1	-	CASSDGGGHQPQHF
TRBV24-1	-	CATSDRDIDGYTF
TRBV4-2	-	CASSQVGQGSYEQYF
TRBV9	-	CASSPVGGYNEQFF
TRBV18	-	CASSPPPADTQYF
TRBV11-2	-	CASSSLGTRYNEQFF
TRBV15	-	CATSRDRQANTEAFF
TRBV4-1	-	CASSPEAVRGLRQYF
TRBV20-1	few	CSANGRFF